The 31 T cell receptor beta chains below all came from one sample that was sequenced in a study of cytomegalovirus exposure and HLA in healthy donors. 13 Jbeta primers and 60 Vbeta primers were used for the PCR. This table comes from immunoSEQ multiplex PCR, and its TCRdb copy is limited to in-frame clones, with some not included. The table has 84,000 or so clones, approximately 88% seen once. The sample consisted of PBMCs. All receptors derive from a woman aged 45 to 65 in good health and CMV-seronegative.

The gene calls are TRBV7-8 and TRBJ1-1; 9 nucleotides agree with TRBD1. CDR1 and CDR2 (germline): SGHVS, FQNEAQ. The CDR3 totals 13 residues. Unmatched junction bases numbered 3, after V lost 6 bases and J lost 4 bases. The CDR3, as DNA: TGTGCCAGCAGTACGACAGGGGGCACTGAAGCTTTCTTT. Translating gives CASSTTGGTEAFF.

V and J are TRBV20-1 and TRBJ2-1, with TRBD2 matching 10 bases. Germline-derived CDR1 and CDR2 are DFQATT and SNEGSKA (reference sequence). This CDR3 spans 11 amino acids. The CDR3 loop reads CRLAGGNEQFF. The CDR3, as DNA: TGCAGATTAGCGGGGGGCAATGAGCAGTTCTTC.

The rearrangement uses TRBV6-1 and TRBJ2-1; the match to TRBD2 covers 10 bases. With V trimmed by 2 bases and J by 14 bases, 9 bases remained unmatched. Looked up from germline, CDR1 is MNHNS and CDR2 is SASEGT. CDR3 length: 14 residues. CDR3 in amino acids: CASSEPPAGGREFF. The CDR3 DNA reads TGTGCCAGCAGTGAACCCCCAGCGGGGGGGCGAGAGTTCTTC.

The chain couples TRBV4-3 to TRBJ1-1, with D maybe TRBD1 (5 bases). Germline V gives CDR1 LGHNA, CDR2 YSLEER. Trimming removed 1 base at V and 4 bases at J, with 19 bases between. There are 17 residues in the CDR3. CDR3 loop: CASSQVAGRSGTTEAFF. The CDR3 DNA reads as TGCGCCAGCAGCCAAGTGGCAGGGAGGAGTGGGACCACTGAAGCTTTCTTT.

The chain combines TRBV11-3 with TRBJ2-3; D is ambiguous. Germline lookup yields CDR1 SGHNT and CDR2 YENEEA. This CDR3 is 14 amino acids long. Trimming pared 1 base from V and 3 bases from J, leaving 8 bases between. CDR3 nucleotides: TGTGCCAGCAGCTTAGGCGGTACTACAGATACGCAGTATTTT. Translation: CASSLGGTTDTQYF.

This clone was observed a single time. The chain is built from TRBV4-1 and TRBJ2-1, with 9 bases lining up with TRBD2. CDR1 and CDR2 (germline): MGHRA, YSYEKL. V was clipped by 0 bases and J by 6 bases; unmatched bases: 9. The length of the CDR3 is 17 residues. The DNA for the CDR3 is TGCGCCAGCAGCCAAGACGCTCCTAGCGGGATTAGCAATGAGCAGTTCTTC. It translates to CASSQDAPSGISNEQFF.

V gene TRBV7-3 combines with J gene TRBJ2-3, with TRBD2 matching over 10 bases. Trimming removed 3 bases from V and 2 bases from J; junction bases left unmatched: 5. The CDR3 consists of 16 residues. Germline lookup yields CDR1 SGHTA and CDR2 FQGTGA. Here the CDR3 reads CASSFLAGGFTDTQYF. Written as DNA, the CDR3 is TGTGCCAGCAGCTTTTTAGCGGGGGGATTCACAGATACGCAGTATTTT.

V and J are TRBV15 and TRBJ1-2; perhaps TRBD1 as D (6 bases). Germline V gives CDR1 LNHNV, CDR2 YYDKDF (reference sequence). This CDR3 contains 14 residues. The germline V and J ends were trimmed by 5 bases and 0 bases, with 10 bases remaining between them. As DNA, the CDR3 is TGTGCCACCAGCCGTGGACAGCCTAACTATGGCTACACCTTC. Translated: CATSRGQPNYGYTF.

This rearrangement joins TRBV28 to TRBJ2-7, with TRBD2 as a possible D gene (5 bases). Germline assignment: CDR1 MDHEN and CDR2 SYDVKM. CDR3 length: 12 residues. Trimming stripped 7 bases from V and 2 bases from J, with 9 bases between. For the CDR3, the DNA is TGTGCCAGCAATACTAGAGCCTACGAGCAGTACTTC. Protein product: CASNTRAYEQYF.

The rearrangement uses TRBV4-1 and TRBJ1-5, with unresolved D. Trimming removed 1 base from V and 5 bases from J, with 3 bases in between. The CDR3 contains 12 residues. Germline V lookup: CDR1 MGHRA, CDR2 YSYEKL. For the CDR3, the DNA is TGCGCCAGCAGCCAAGGAGATCAGCCCCAGCATTTT. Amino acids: CASSQGDQPQHF.

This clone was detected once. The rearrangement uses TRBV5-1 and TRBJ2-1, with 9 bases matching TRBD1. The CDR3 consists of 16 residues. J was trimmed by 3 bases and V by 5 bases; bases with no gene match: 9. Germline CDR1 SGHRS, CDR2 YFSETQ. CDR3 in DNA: TGCGCCAGCAGAAAAGGGGGGACAGGGAGCTACAATGAGCAGTTCTTC. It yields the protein CASRKGGTGSYNEQFF.

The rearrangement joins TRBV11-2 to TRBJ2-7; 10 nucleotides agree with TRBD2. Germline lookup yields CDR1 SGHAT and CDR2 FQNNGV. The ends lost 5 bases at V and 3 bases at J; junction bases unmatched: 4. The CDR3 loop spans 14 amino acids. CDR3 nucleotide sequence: TGTGCCAGCAGCCCCATAGCGGGAGGCTACGAGCAGTACTTC. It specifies CASSPIAGGYEQYF.

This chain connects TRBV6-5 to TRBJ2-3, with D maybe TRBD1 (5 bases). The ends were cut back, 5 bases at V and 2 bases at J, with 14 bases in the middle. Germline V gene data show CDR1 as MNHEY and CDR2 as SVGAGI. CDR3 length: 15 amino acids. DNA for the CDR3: TGTGCCAGCAGTACCCGGGTAGGGGCCACAGATACGCAGTATTTT. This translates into CASSTRVGATDTQYF.

In DNA, the CDR3 is TGTGCCAGCAGCCCGCTAGAGTACACTGAAGCTTTCTTT. Encoded protein: CASSPLEYTEAFF. This chain connects TRBV6-5 to TRBJ1-1; D not resolved. V gave up 6 bases and J gave up 3 bases, with 11 bases separating them. This CDR3 is 13 amino acids long. CDR1 MNHEY and CDR2 SVGAGI come from the germline V gene.

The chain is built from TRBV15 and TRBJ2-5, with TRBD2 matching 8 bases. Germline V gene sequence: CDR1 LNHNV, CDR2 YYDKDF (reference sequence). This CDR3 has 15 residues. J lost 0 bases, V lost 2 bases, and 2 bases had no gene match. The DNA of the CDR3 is TGTGCCACCAGCAGACAACTAGCGGACCAAGAGACCCAGTACTTC. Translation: CATSRQLADQETQYF.

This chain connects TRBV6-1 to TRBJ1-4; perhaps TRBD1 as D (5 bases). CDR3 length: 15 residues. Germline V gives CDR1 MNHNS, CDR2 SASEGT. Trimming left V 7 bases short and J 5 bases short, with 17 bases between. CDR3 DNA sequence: TGTGCCAGCACCCAAGCGGCAGGGAGGAATGAAAAACTGTTTTTT. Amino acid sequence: CASTQAAGRNEKLFF.

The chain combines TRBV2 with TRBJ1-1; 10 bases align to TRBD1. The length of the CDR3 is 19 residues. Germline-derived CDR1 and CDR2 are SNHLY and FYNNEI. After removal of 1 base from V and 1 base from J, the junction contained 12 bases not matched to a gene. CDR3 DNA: TGTGCCAGCAGTGAAGGGACAGGGGGTTCTTTTTTTACGAACACTGAAGCTTTCTTT. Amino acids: CASSEGTGGSFFTNTEAFF. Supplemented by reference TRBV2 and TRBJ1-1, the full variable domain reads EPEVTQTPSHQVTQMGQEVILRCVPISNHLYFYWYRQILGQKVEFLVSFYNNEISEKSEIFDDQFSVERPDGSNFTLKIRSTKLEDSAMYFCASSEGTGGSFFTNTEAFFGQGTRLTVV.

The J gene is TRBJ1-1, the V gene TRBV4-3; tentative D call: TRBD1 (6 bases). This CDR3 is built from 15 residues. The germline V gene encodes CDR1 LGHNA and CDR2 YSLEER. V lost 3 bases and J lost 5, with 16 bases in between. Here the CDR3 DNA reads TGCGCCAGCAGCCAGAGACCCACAGGGTTTACTGAAGCTTTCTTT. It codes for CASSQRPTGFTEAFF.

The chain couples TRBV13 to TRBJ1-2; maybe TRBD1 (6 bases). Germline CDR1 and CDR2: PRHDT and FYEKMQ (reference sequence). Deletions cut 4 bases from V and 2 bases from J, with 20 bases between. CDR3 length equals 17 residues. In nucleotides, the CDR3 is TGTGCCAGCAGCTCGGGTCGAGTCTCCGACAGGAACTATGGCTACACCTTC. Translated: CASSSGRVSDRNYGYTF.

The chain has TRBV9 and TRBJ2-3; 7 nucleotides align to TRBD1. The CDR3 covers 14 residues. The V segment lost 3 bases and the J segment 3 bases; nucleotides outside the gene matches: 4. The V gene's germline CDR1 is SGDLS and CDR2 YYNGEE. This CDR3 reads CASSAGTATDTQYF. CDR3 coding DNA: TGTGCCAGCAGCGCCGGGACAGCTACAGATACGCAGTATTTT.

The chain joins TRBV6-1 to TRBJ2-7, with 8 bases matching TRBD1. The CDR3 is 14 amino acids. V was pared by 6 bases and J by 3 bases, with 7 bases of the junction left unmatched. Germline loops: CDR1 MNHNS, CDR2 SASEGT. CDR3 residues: CASRTRTGFYEQYV. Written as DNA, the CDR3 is TGTGCCAGCAGGACCCGGACAGGGTTCTACGAGCAGTACGTC.

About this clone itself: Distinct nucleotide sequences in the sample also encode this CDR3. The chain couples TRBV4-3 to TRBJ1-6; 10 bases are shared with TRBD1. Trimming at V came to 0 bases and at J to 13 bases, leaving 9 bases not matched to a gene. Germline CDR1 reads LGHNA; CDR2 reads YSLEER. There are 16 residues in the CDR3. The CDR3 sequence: CASSQDVGQGYSPLHF. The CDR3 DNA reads TGCGCCAGCAGCCAAGATGTGGGACAGGGGTACTCGCCCCTCCACTTT.

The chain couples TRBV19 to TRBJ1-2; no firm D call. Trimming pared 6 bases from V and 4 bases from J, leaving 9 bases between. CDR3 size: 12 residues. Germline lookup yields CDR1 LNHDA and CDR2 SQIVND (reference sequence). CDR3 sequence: CASSHDTYGYTF. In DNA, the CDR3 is TGTGCCAGTAGCCACGACACCTATGGCTACACCTTC.

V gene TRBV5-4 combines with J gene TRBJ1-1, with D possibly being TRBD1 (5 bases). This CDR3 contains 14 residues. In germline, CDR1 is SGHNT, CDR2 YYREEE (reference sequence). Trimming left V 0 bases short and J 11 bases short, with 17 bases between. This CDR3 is CASSLDRSTPGAFF. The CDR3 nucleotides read TGTGCCAGCAGCTTGGACAGGAGTACCCCTGGGGCTTTCTTT.

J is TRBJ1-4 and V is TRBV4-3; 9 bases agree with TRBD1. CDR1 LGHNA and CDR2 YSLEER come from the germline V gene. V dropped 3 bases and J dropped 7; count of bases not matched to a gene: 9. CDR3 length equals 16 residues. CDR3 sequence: CASSHSQGAGGEKLFF. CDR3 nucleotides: TGCGCCAGCAGCCACTCACAGGGGGCCGGTGGTGAAAAACTGTTTTTT.

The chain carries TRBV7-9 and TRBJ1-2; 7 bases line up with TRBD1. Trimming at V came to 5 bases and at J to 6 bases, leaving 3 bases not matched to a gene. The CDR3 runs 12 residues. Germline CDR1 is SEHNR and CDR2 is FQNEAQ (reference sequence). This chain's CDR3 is CASSIDRDGYTF. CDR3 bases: TGTGCCAGCAGCATAGACAGGGATGGCTACACCTTC.

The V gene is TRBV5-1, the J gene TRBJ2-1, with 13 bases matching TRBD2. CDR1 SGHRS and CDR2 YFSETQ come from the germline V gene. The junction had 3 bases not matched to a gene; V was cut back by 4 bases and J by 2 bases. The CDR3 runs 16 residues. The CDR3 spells CASSPGTSGAYNEQFF. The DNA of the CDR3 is TGCGCCAGCAGCCCAGGGACTAGCGGGGCCTACAATGAGCAGTTCTTC.

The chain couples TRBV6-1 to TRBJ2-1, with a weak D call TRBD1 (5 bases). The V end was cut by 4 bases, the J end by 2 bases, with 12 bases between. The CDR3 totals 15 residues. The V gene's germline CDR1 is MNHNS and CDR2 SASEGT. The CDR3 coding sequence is TGTGCCAGCAGTGTACAGGTAGGCGCCTACAATGAGCAGTTCTTC. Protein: CASSVQVGAYNEQFF.

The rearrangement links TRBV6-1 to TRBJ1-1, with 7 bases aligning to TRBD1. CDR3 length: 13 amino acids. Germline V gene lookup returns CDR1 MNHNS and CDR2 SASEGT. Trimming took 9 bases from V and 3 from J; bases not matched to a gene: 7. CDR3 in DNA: TGTGCCAGTCAACAGGGGCGAGACACTGAAGCTTTCTTT. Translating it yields CASQQGRDTEAFF.

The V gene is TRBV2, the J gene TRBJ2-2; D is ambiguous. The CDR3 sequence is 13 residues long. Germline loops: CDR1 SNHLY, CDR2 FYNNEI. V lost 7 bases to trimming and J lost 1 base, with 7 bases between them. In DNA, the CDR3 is TGTGCCAGCACGGCAGGGAACACCGGGGAGCTGTTTTTT. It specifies CASTAGNTGELFF.

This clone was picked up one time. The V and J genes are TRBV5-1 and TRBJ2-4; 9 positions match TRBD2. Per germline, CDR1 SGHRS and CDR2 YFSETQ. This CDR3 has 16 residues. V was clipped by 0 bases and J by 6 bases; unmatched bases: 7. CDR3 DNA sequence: TGCGCCAGCAGCTTGGCGGCGGGAGGGCCGGTAAACATTCAGTACTTC. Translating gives CASSLAAGGPVNIQYF.